The following is a T cell receptor (beta chain) sequence with its context. The antigen is unknown. Mismatch with germline at one junction end may stem from a read error. This entry is derived from a study of T cell responses to AZD1222 COVID-19 vaccine. The table came from immunoSEQ multiplex PCR; TCRdb's copy has only in-frame clones and leaves some out. The sample records approximately 77,000 clones, 92% being singletons. Germline loops: CDR1 SGHTA, CDR2 FQGTGA. There are 15 residues in the CDR3. Study-wide findings and caveats: Sampled repertoires all dated from after the peak T cell response. Targets within unmutated variant regions were reportedly found for nearly half of spike-specific TCRs. Spike-specific TCR breadth rose after two AZD1222 doses, and depth rose as well.

Sequencing used peripheral blood, obtained 28 days after the second AZD1222 dose. This receptor was identified in an adult who received the AZD1222 COVID-19 vaccine. The chain has TRBV7-3 and TRBJ1-2; TRBD1 aligns across 7 bases. CDR3 sequence reads: CASSFGTAGNYGYTF. As DNA, the CDR3 is TGTGCCAGCAGCTTTGGGACAGCCGGTAACTATGGTTACACCTTC.